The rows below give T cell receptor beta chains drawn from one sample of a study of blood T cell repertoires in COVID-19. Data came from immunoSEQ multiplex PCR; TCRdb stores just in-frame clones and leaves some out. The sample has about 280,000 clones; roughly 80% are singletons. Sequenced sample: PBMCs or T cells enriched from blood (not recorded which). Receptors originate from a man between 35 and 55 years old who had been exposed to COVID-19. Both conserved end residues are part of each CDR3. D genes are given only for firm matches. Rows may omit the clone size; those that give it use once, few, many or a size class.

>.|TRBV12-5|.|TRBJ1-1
CASGFSIAPGVLNTEAFF
TGTGCTAGTGGTTTCTCTATCGCCCCAGGGGTGTTGAACACTGAAGCTTTCTTT
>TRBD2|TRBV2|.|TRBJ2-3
CASREGKLAERKDTQYF
TGTGCCAGCAGGGAGGGGAAGCTAGCGGAGAGGAAAGATACGCAGTATTTT
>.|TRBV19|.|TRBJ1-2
CASRWASGYGYTF
TGTGCCAGTAGATGGGCTTCAGGGTACGGCTACACCTTC
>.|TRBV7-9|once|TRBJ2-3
CASSPTQRGWTDTQYF
TGTGCCAGCAGCCCAACGCAAAGGGGTTGGACAGATACGCAGTATTTT
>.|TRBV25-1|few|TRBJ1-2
CASSETAYGYTF
TGTGCCAGCAGTGAGACAGCCTATGGCTACACCTTC
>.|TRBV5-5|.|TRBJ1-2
CASSLSYGYTF
TGTGCCAGCAGTCTCTCTTATGGCTACACCTTC
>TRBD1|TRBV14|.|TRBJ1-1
CASSHALQGLRAEAFF
TGTGCCAGCAGCCATGCCCTACAGGGGTTGAGGGCTGAAGCTTTCTTT
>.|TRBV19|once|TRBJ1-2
CASSIVGRGYGYTF
TGTGCCAGTAGTATAGTGGGCAGGGGCTATGGCTACACCTTC
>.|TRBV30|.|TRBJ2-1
CAWSVVGGPLFF
TGTGCCTGGAGTGTAGTAGGTGGGCCTCTCTTCTTC
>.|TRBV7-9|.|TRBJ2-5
CASSSASPGEETQYF
TGTGCCAGCAGCTCGGCGTCACCAGGGGAAGAGACCCAGTACTTC
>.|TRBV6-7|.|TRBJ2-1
CASSSFTGHTHNEQFF
TGTGCCAGCAGTTCCTTTACAGGACACACACACAATGAGCAGTTCTTC
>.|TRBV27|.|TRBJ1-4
CASKDRPTNEKLFF
TGTGCCAGCAAGGACAGACCAACTAATGAAAAACTGTTTTTT
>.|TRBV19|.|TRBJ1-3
CASSIGRQTGTGNTIYF
TGTGCCAGTAGTATCGGCCGCCAAACAGGGACTGGAAACACCATATATTTT
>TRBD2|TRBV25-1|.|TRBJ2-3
CAIAGTSMNTQYF
TGTGCCATCGCCGGGACTAGCATGAATACGCAGTATTTT
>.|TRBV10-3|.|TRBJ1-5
CAIQTDSNQPQHF
TGTGCCATCCAGACAGATAGCAATCAGCCCCAGCATTTT
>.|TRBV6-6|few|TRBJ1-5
CASSGSAQHF
TGTGCCAGCAGTGGTTCAGCCCAGCATTTT
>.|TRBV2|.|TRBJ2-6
CASIRENLRGANVLTF
TGTGCCAGCATCAGGGAAAATTTACGTGGGGCCAACGTCCTGACTTTC
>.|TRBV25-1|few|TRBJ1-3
CASSDLTSTIYF
TGTGCCAGCAGTGACCTTACTAGTACCATATATTTT
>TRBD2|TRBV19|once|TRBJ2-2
CASNEGLPNTGELFF
TGTGCCAGTAACGAGGGACTACCGAACACCGGGGAGCTGTTTTTT
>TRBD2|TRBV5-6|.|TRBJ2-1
CASSGFGTSGNEQFF
TGTGCCAGCAGCGGGTTCGGGACTAGCGGCAATGAGCAGTTCTTC
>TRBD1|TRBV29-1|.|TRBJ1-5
CSISAGTGNQPQHF
TGCAGCATCTCCGCCGGGACAGGCAATCAGCCCCAGCATTTT
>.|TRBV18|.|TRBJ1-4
CASSRVAQVGEKLFF
TGTGCCAGCTCACGTGTGGCCCAGGTTGGCGAAAAACTGTTTTTT
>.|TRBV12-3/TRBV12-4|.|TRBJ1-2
CASGRDLRYGYTF
TGTGCCAGCGGGCGTGATCTTCGCTATGGCTACACCTTC
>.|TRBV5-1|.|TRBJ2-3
CASRTELMDTQYF
TGCGCCAGCCGGACTGAACTAATGGATACGCAGTATTTT
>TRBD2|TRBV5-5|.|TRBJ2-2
CASSLVVAGDYTGELFF
TGTGCCAGCAGCTTGGTAGTTGCGGGAGACTACACCGGGGAGCTGTTTTTT
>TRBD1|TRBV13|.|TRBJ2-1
CASSVQGSLYEQFF
TGTGCCAGCAGCGTACAGGGGTCATTATATGAGCAGTTCTTC
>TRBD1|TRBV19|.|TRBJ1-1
CASSRRGTGQLNTEAFF
TGTGCCAGTAGTAGGAGGGGGACAGGGCAATTGAACACTGAAGCTTTCTTT
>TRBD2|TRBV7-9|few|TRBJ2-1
CASSSTGGEQFF
TGTGCCAGCAGCTCCACGGGAGGGGAGCAGTTCTTC
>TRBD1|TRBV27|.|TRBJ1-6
CASSETGGRSPLHF
TGTGCCAGCAGCGAAACAGGGGGGAGGTCACCCCTCCACTTT
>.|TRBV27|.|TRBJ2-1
CASTSAGYRSNEQFF
TGTGCCAGCACTTCTGCGGGATATCGATCGAATGAGCAGTTCTTC